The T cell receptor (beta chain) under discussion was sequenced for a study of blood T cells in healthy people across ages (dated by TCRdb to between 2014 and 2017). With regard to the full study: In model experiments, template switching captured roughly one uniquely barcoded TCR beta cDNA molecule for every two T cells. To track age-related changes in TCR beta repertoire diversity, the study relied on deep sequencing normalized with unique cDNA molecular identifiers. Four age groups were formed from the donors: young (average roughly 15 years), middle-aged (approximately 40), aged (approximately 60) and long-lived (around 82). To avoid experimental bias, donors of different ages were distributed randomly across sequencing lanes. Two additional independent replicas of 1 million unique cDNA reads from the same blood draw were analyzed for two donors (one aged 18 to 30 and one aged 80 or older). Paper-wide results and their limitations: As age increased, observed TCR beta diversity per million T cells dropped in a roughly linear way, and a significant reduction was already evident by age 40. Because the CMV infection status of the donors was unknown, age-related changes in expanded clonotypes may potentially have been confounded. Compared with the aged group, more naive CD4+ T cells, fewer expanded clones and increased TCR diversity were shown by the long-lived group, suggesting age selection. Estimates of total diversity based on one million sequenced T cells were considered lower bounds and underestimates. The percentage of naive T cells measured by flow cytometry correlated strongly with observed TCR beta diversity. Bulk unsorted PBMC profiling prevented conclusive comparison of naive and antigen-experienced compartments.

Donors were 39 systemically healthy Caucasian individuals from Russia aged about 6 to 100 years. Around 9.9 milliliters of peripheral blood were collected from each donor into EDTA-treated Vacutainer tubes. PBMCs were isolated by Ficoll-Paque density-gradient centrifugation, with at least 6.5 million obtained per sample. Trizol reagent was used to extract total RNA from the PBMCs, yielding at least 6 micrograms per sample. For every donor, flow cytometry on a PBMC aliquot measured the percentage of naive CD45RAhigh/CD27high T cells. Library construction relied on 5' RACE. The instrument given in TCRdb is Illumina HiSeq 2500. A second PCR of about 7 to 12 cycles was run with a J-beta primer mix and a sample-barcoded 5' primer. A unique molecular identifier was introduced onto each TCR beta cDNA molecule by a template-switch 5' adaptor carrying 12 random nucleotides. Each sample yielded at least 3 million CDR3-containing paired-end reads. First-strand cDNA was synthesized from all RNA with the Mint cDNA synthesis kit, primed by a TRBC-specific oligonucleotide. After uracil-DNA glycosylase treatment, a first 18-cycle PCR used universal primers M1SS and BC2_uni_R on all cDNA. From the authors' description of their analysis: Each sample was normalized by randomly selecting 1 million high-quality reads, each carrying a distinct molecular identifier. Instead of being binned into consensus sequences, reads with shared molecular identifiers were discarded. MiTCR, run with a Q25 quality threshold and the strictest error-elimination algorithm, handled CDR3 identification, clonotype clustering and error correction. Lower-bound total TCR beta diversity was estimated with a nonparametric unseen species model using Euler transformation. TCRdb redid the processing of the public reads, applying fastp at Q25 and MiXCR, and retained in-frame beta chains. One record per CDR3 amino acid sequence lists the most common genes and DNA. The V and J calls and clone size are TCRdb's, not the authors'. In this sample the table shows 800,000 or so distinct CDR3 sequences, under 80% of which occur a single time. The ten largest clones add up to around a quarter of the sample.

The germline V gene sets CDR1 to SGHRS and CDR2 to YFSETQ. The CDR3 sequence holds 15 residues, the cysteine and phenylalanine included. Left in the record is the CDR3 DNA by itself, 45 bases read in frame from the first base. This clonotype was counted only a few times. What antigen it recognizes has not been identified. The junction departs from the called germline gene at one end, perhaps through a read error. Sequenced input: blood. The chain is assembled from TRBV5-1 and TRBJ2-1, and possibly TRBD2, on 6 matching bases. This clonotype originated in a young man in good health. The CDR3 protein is CASSLGGDSYNEQFF. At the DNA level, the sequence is TGTGCCAGCAGCTTAGGAGGGGACTCCTACAATGAGCAGTTCTTC.